This passage covers 17 T cell receptor beta chains from one sample sequenced in a study of cytomegalovirus exposure and HLA in healthy donors. The study ran its PCR with 60 Vbeta and 13 Jbeta primers. The method was immunoSEQ multiplex PCR; TCRdb's version includes in-frame clones alone and lacks a portion of them. Found here are roughly 100,000 clones, about 74% of them singletons; the top ten hold around a tenth. Sequencing used PBMCs. The receptor source for this set is a male donor in good health and CMV-seropositive.

The rearrangement joins TRBV5-8 to TRBJ2-6, with a weak D call TRBD1 (6 bases). Germline V gives CDR1 SGHTS, CDR2 YDEGEE. The germline V and J ends were trimmed by 2 bases and 4 bases, with 19 bases remaining between them. The CDR3 is made up of 18 amino acids. CDR3: CASSFVTGMQGGANVLTF. CDR3 nucleotides: TGTGCCAGCAGCTTCGTTACAGGGATGCAAGGAGGGGCCAACGTCCTGACTTTC.

V gene TRBV6-5 combines with J gene TRBJ1-2, with D maybe TRBD1 (6 bases). The CDR3 length is 13 residues. CDR1 and CDR2 from the germline V gene are MNHEY and SVGAGI. Trimming removed 4 bases at V and 2 bases at J, with 8 bases between. CDR3 DNA: TGTGCCAGCAGTTTCACAGGGAACTATGGCTACACCTTC. Translated: CASSFTGNYGYTF.

The chain has TRBV19 and TRBJ2-2; D is ambiguous. Germline values: CDR1 LNHDA, CDR2 SQIVND (reference sequence). The CDR3 runs to 14 residues. Trimming shortened V by 1 base and J by 5 bases, and 8 bases separated the two germline ends. The DNA for the CDR3 is TGTGCCAGTAGTATAGCCCTACCGACCGGGGAGCTGTTTTTT. It is translated as CASSIALPTGELFF.

This clone was detected once. The chain links TRBV2 to TRBJ2-2; 7 nucleotides line up with TRBD1. In germline, CDR1 is SNHLY, CDR2 FYNNEI. Trimming cost V 11 bases and J 0 bases; bases outside gene matches: 6. There are 14 residues in the CDR3. The CDR3 here is CAGQTGTNTGELFF. In nucleotides, the CDR3 is TGTGCCGGGCAGACAGGGACGAACACCGGGGAGCTGTTTTTT.

This clone was recorded once. Other nucleotide sequences from this sample produce the same CDR3. The genes are TRBV5-1 and TRBJ2-7, with D perhaps matching TRBD1 (5 bases). Germline CDR1 reads SGHRS; CDR2 reads YFSETQ. The CDR3 is made up of 13 amino acids. Trimming cost V 5 bases and J 2 bases, with 11 bases left between them. The DNA for the CDR3 is TGCGCCAGCAGTGTCCAGGGTACCTACGAGCAGTACTTC. This encodes CASSVQGTYEQYF.

A word on this clone: At one boundary the junction diverges from the germline segment, which might be a read error. The CDR3 coding sequence is TGTGCCAGCAGTTTAGCTAGGGCAGGATACCGGGATCCCTCCTACGAGCAGTACTTC. It codes for CASSLARAGYRDPSYEQYF. V is TRBV7-6 and J is TRBJ2-7, with a weak D call TRBD2 (5 bases). Per germline, CDR1 SGHVS and CDR2 FNYEAQ. The CDR3 has 19 amino acids.

The genes are TRBV29-1 and TRBJ2-5; 8 bases match TRBD2. Germline values: CDR1 SQVTM, CDR2 ANQGSEA. Trimming at V came to 4 bases and at J to 11 bases, leaving 6 bases not matched to a gene. The CDR3 extends over 11 amino acids. The CDR3 is CSVGAAGEQYF. CDR3 nucleotide sequence: TGCAGCGTTGGGGCAGCGGGGGAGCAGTACTTC.

The V gene is TRBV19, the J gene TRBJ2-7, with 7 positions matching TRBD2. Trimming at V came to 5 bases and at J to 5 bases, leaving 18 bases not matched to a gene. Germline CDR1 reads LNHDA; CDR2 reads SQIVND (reference sequence). The CDR3 loop spans 17 amino acids. The CDR3 here is CASSPRPGRVRIHEQYF. The DNA for the CDR3 is TGTGCCAGTAGTCCACGCCCTGGGAGGGTTAGGATCCACGAGCAGTACTTC.

This clone was observed once. CDR3: CASSFGTSGRADEQYF. The CDR3 DNA sequence: TGTGCCAGCTCATTCGGGACTAGCGGGAGGGCCGACGAGCAGTACTTC. V gene TRBV18 combines with J gene TRBJ2-7, with TRBD2 matching 16 bases. J was trimmed by 5 bases and V by 5 bases; bases with no gene match: 6. The CDR3 is made up of 16 amino acids. Germline-derived CDR1 and CDR2 are KGHSH and LQKENI.

On this clone: Other DNA sequences in this specimen translate into the identical CDR3. This chain's CDR3 is CASSLRRLAGGYNEQFF. Written as DNA, the CDR3 is TGTGCCAGCAGCTTAAGGCGACTAGCGGGAGGGTACAATGAGCAGTTCTTC. This chain connects TRBV7-2 to TRBJ2-1, with TRBD2 identical over 14 bases. Germline CDR1 SGHTA, CDR2 FQGNSA. The CDR3 runs to 17 residues. V dropped 2 bases and J dropped 4; count of bases not matched to a gene: 4.

Worth noting for this clone: This specimen includes other DNA sequences encoding the same CDR3. The rearrangement joins TRBV10-3 to TRBJ2-7, with D possibly TRBD1 on 5 matching bases. V was shortened by 4 bases and J by 5 bases, with 9 bases between the two germline ends. Germline values: CDR1 ENHRY, CDR2 SYGVKD. The CDR3 loop spans 12 amino acids. The CDR3 loop reads CAISGGLNEQYF. In DNA, the CDR3 is TGTGCCATCAGTGGGGGCCTGAACGAGCAGTACTTC.

This clone was counted a few times. V and J are TRBV7-9 and TRBJ1-4; D is undetermined. The V gene lost 5 bases and the J gene lost 5 bases, with 15 bases spanning the gap. The CDR3 has 15 residues. From germline, CDR1 is SEHNR and CDR2 FQNEAQ (reference sequence). The CDR3, as DNA: TGTGCCAGCAGCAAACAAGGCACGGGAAATGAAAAACTGTTTTTT. Translating gives CASSKQGTGNEKLFF. Filled out from reference TRBV7-9 and TRBJ1-4, the complete variable domain reads DTGVSQNPRHKITKRGQNVTFRCDPISEHNRLYWYRQTLGQGPEFLTYFQNEAQLEKSRLLSDRFSAERPKGSFSTLEIQRTEQGDSAMYLCASSKQGTGNEKLFFGSGTQLSVL.

The rearrangement links TRBV18 to TRBJ2-7; no clear D. The CDR3 is 16 amino acids. The ends were cut back, 1 base at V and 0 bases at J, with 13 bases in the middle. Germline V gives CDR1 KGHSH, CDR2 LQKENI. For the CDR3, the DNA is TGTGCCAGCTCACCACTCGCTGCTATTGGCTCCTACGAGCAGTACTTC. Its translation is CASSPLAAIGSYEQYF.

This clone is labeled medium-sized. The rearrangement joins TRBV28 to TRBJ2-5, with 8 bases fitting TRBD1. The J segment lost 0 bases and the V segment lost 5 bases, leaving 8 bases of the junction unmatched. CDR3 size: 16 residues. Germline loops: CDR1 MDHEN, CDR2 SYDVKM. The CDR3 DNA reads TGTGCCAGCAGTCCAGACAGGGGTCAGTACCAAGAGACCCAGTACTTC. As protein: CASSPDRGQYQETQYF.

This clone occurred once. The gene calls are TRBV28 and TRBJ2-7; 9 bases align to TRBD1. The CDR3 totals 15 residues. Per germline, CDR1 MDHEN and CDR2 SYDVKM. The junction had 10 bases not matched to a gene; V was cut back by 5 bases and J by 5 bases. The CDR3 loop is CASSRRQGVGNEQYF. The CDR3 nucleotides read TGTGCCAGCAGTCGGAGACAGGGGGTAGGCAACGAGCAGTACTTC.

J is TRBJ2-6 and V is TRBV25-1, with 7 nucleotides matching TRBD1. Germline V gene lookup returns CDR1 MGHDK and CDR2 SYGVNS. V dropped 1 base and J dropped 2; count of bases not matched to a gene: 5. The CDR3 totals 17 residues. CDR3 nucleotide sequence: TGTGCCAGCAGTGAATCTCCAGGGGGAACTGGGGCCAACGTCCTGACTTTC. Protein sequence: CASSESPGGTGANVLTF.

J is TRBJ2-1 and V is TRBV4-3, with TRBD2 matching 13 bases. The CDR3 loop spans 17 amino acids. Per germline, CDR1 LGHNA and CDR2 YSLEER. Trimming at V came to 6 bases and at J to 6 bases, leaving 11 bases not matched to a gene. The CDR3 nucleotides are TGCGCCAGCAGTCAAACTATACTAGCGGGAGGGCGCAATGAGCAGTTCTTC. Translation: CASSQTILAGGRNEQFF.